This T cell receptor beta chain is from a study of blood T cell repertoires in COVID-19. Those enrolled, adults aged about 18 to 89 years, came from about two dozen US areas. Generated by immunoSEQ multiplex PCR, the TCRdb table keeps only in-frame clones and is missing some. Of around 150,000 clones listed, approximately 88% were seen once; the top ten hold more than 4.5%. CDR3 size: 15 residues. Trimming cost V 4 bases and J 3 bases; bases outside gene matches: 6. The germline CDR1 and CDR2 sequences are SEHNR and FQNEAQ (reference sequence). This clone has more than one count but fewer than ten. The receptor was isolated from a man between 65 and 85 years old who had been exposed to COVID-19. The genes are TRBV7-9 and TRBJ1-2; 9 bases agree with TRBD1. Material: PBMCs or T cells enriched from blood (not recorded which). The CDR3, as DNA: TGTGCCAGCAGCTGGGGACAGGGACCCCACTATGGCTACACCTTC. Its protein product is CASSWGQGPHYGYTF. Variable domain in full (rest from reference TRBV7-9 and TRBJ1-2): DTGVSQNPRHKITKRGQNVTFRCDPISEHNRLYWYRQTLGQGPEFLTYFQNEAQLEKSRLLSDRFSAERPKGSFSTLEIQRTEQGDSAMYLCASSWGQGPHYGYTFGSGTRLTVV.